A selection of T cell receptor beta chains follows, all from one sample in a study of Ad26.COV2.S vaccination and SARS-CoV-2 variants. The method was immunoSEQ multiplex PCR; TCRdb's version includes in-frame clones alone and lacks a portion of them. The sample lists about 370,000 clones, more than 85% occurring once. This material consisted of peripheral blood, taken in a trial of Ad26.COV2.S vaccine versus placebo. The receptors stem from a person between 18 and 60 years old who received the Ad26.COV2.S COVID-19 vaccine or a placebo. Each CDR3 is given without its conserved first and last residue.

TRBV10-3	TRBJ2-3	AISRRASGGLGDTQY
TRBV19	TRBJ1-2	ASSIAVRGNYGYT
TRBV27	TRBJ1-1	ASSSFPSGNTEAF
TRBV3-1/TRBV3-2	TRBJ1-1	ASSQKTRAQIPNTEAF
TRBV18	TRBJ2-6	ASSKGAASGANVLT
TRBV5-1	TRBJ1-1	ASSPLGVRDTEAF
TRBV7-2	TRBJ1-2	ASSFGTGPYGYT
TRBV7-9	TRBJ2-7	ASSLLGRTSYEQY
TRBV5-4	TRBJ1-1	ASSSGLNTEAF
TRBV5-1	TRBJ1-1	ASSRDGALNTEAF
TRBV3-1/TRBV3-2	TRBJ2-2	ASNLQGTGELF
TRBV10-2	TRBJ1-4	ASTGRYATNEKLF
TRBV7-9	TRBJ2-4	ASSVGGISGAKNIQY
TRBV10-2	TRBJ1-4	ASKTSRQGNEKLF
TRBV6-4	TRBJ2-2	ASRSQGGGYTGELF
TRBV27	TRBJ1-5	ASNRDASNQPQH
TRBV6-4	TRBJ1-1	ASSVGTGHYTEAF
TRBV5-5	TRBJ2-1	ASSSLAGEQF
TRBV5-5	TRBJ1-2	ASSFSTNYGYT
TRBV6-2/TRBV6-3	TRBJ1-3	ASSPGRSSGNTIY
TRBV15	TRBJ2-2	ATSRKTSGNTGELF
TRBV19	TRBJ1-1	ASSIPNTEAF
TRBV2	TRBJ2-7	ASRSLGQGIYEQY
TRBV19	TRBJ2-2	ASSTSGGLTGELF
TRBV10-2	TRBJ2-1	ASSFTTSGDYNEQF
TRBV11-2	TRBJ2-3	ASSTSHSVTQY
TRBV2	TRBJ1-2	ASSRTGRGYT
TRBV18	TRBJ1-1	ASSPTLQGANTEAF
TRBV5-6	TRBJ2-1	ASSLDVRYNEQF
TRBV4-1	TRBJ2-2	ASSQEGRSTGELF
TRBV2	TRBJ1-2	ASRGHGYT
TRBV18	TRBJ2-3	ASSPQTVTRDTQY
TRBV19	TRBJ1-2	ASSPGTGSVSGYT
TRBV7-9	TRBJ2-7	ASSYSGGDSYEQY